The clone carrying this T cell receptor beta chain was recorded at least ten times. These data belong to a study of Graves' ophthalmopathy and Graves' hyperthyroidism. RNA transcripts yielded amplified TCR beta CDR3 regions. In the first round, RT-PCR was carried out with HTBI primers, and a multiplex PCR formed the second round. Each CDR3 protein gets one entry after TCRdb re-called the multiplex PCR reads with MiXCR. Of hundreds of thousands of distinct CDR3 sequences listed, around 20% are singletons. The source of the PBMCs was 10 ml of fresh peripheral blood. Germline V gene lookup returns CDR1 KGHSH and CDR2 LQKENI. Trimming left V 6 bases short and J 0 bases short, with 12 bases between. This CDR3 contains 15 residues.

The chain carries TRBV18 and TRBJ2-4; D is unclear. The sequence came from a woman aged 18-30 years with stable Graves' hyperthyroidism. What was sequenced was peripheral blood. CDR3 amino acids: CASSPDRLAKNIQYF. CDR3 nucleotides: TGTGCCAGCTCTCCAGATAGACTAGCCAAAAACATTCAGTACTTC.